Sequencing of this T cell receptor beta chain was carried out in a study of T cell clonality in common variable immunodeficiency (dated by TCRdb to between 2015 and 2016). Diagnosis of CVID followed standard criteria, namely serum IgG, IgA and/or IgM below the normal range together with specific antibody deficiency. There were around 44 subjects in the CVID group (about 15 female and roughly 29 male), ranging in age from roughly 8 to 65 years, with a mean age of 40. Predominantly Caucasian heritage was noted among both the CVID patients and the healthy controls. All CVID subjects had received replacement immunoglobulin therapy for at least one year at the time of study participation. At blood collection, none of the CVID subjects was ill or on immunomodulatory or immunosuppressive medication. From each donor, roughly 4.5 to 8 ml of heparinized peripheral whole blood was collected. Genomic DNA from adults with common variable immune deficiency (CVID) and from healthy adult controls was used to sequence TCRbeta CDR3 repertoires. Diluted blood was density-centrifuged over Hypaque 1077 or Ficoll-Paque to isolate peripheral blood mononuclear cells. Genomic DNA was obtained from unsorted mononuclear cells through either Qiagen column purification or a centrifugation-based method.

This clone is deemed large (0.1 to 1%). Which antigen it targets is not known. The read gets to within 3 residues of the CDR3 end, and the germline J gene fills in the rest. The study at large found these results: According to the authors, finding the cause of the higher clonality in CVID would require sequencing the repertoires of T cell subpopulations. TCRbeta clonality was higher in CVID subjects than in healthy controls (t-test p = 0.018), and the increase was most characteristic of about a third of subjects. Correlations between repertoire features and clinical complications were limited by patient heterogeneity within the CVID cohort. Even though DNA input was equal, the average per sample came to 75,000 to 95,000 unique sequences for controls compared with about 30,000 for CVID samples. CVID subjects shared fewer TCRbeta clones with each other than healthy controls did (p < 0.0001). Fewer deletions and N-nucleotide insertions were reportedly observed in CVID TCRbeta sequences, and highly modified clones with 13 or more V deletions were reportedly absent from CVID TCRbeta sequences.

CVID samples and control samples contributed equivalent amounts of genomic DNA as sequencing input. For every sample, a 60 bp segment covering the rearranged TCRbeta CDR3 region was amplified and then sequenced. The immunoSEQ assay, a bias-corrected multiplex PCR combined with high-throughput sequencing, was used for TCRbeta amplification. The paper's processing steps were these. Every unique nucleotide sequence counted as a clone and was annotated with V, D and J genes, copy number and frequency. Sequences were labeled productive if in frame, and non-productive if out of frame or containing stop codons. As previously described, clonality was computed from Shannon's entropy. The predicted amino acid sequences of productive clones were used to derive mean CDR3 Kyte-Doolittle hydropathy. Scaled V gene usage was hierarchically clustered using Manhattan distance and complete linkage with the R hclust function. Sharing of clones by CDR3 amino acid sequence was evaluated through resampling of 12 repertoires per group over 100 rounds. The repertoires were searched for around 70 published EBV-specific and fewer than 250 published CMV-specific TCRbeta sequences. After two CVID samples that produced fewer than 10,000 sequences were dropped from the analysis, around 41 CVID repertoires remained. The source is immuneACCESS, and TCRdb retained only in-frame sequences with V and J called. Part of the clones is not carried over; for the studies checked, unresolved V genes explain less than half of this, and the remainder is unexplained. The V and J calls and clone size were taken over from that table, and D and trimming were inferred from the DNA. The sample counts tens of thousands of clones, each observed more than once. The ten biggest clones cover 5.4% of the sample.

Its CDR3 holds 13 amino acids, cysteine through phenylalanine. Of the CDR3's DNA, 30 bases were read; they are in frame from base 1. V is pared back by 10 bases and J by 5 bases, with 17 bases lying between the germline termini. The sequence was collected from a human donor with common variable immunodeficiency. Sequencing was done on a sample of peripheral blood mononuclear cells. The chain employs TRBV12-3 or TRBV12-4 and TRBJ1-2; no D gene is confidently identified. The CDR3 protein sequence reads: CATEEGHIYGYTF. Incomplete CDR3 DNA: TGTGCCACCGAGGAAGGGCACATTTATGGC.